These 21 T cell receptor beta chains were all obtained from the same sample, sequenced in a study of blood T cells in healthy people across ages. Alongside a J-beta primer mix, a sample-barcoded 5' primer served in a second PCR lasting about 7 to 12 cycles. TCRdb re-called the 5' RACE reads through MiXCR, storing one row per CDR3 protein. The data contain 2 million or so distinct CDR3 sequences, 49% of them singletons. Sequencing used blood. The source is a woman between 40 and 55 years old in good health.

This chain joins TRBV7-2 and TRBJ2-1; weak D call: TRBD1 (5 bases). With 9 bases removed from V and 9 bases from J, the gap between germline ends came to 12 bases. This CDR3 has 11 residues. Germline assignment: CDR1 SGHTA and CDR2 FQGNSA. The DNA for the CDR3 is TGTGCCAGGACACAGGTCCCTGAGCAGTTCTTC. This encodes CARTQVPEQFF.

This chain connects TRBV12-3 or TRBV12-4 to TRBJ2-7; 9 bases are a match to TRBD2. CDR3 length: 16 residues. The V and J ends lost 2 bases and 1 base, in that order; junction bases with no gene match: 6. DNA of the CDR3: TGTGCCAGCAGTTTACGGCCGGGACTAGCTTCCTACGAGCAGTACTTC. Amino acid sequence: CASSLRPGLASYEQYF.

The chain combines TRBV28 with TRBJ1-5, with a possible D match to TRBD1 (5 bases). V shed 8 bases and J shed 2 bases, with 13 bases lying between them. Germline V gene data show CDR1 as MDHEN and CDR2 as SYDVKM. The CDR3 sequence is 14 residues long. The CDR3 loop reads CASWGAVGNQPQHF. CDR3 nucleotides: TGTGCCAGCTGGGGCGCGGTTGGCAATCAGCCCCAGCATTTT.

The chain carries TRBV4-1 and TRBJ2-7; 10 nucleotides agree with TRBD2. The CDR3 spans 16 residues. The V gene end was trimmed by 1 base and the J gene end by 1 base; junction bases not matched to a gene: 4. CDR1 and CDR2 (germline): MGHRA, YSYEKL. CDR3 amino acids: CASSQGVAGGSYEQYF. In DNA, the CDR3 is TGCGCCAGCAGCCAAGGGGTAGCGGGGGGTTCCTACGAGCAGTACTTC.

The V gene is TRBV6-6, the J gene TRBJ2-7, with TRBD1 identical over 7 bases. The length of the CDR3 is 15 residues. Looked up from germline, CDR1 is MNHNY and CDR2 is SVGAGI (reference sequence). V was clipped by 8 bases and J by 2 bases; unmatched bases: 12. CDR3 sequence reads: CASWSPGTATYEQYF. The CDR3 coding sequence is TGTGCCAGCTGGTCCCCCGGGACAGCCACCTACGAGCAGTACTTC.

About this clonotype itself: A much larger clone differs from this one at a single base, so this may be a read error. The chain has TRBV25-1 and TRBJ2-1, with TRBD2 matching over 8 bases. The CDR3 consists of 15 residues. Germline values: CDR1 MGHDK, CDR2 SYGVNS. CDR3 loop: CASSDLAGTYNELFF. CDR3 nucleotides: TGTGCCAGCAGTGATTTAGCGGGGACTTACAATGAGCTGTTCTTC.

CDR3 residues: CASSPYGTETNEKLFF. The CDR3 bases are TGTGCCAGCAGCCCCTACGGGACGGAAACTAATGAAAAACTGTTTTTT. The chain links TRBV4-2 to TRBJ1-4; D is perhaps TRBD1 (5 bases). V lost 4 bases, J lost 1 base, and 13 bases lay in between. This CDR3 has 16 amino acids. Germline-derived CDR1 and CDR2 are LGHNA and YNFKEQ.

In this sample, this clonotype turned up a few times. The J gene is TRBJ2-1, the V gene TRBV7-2, with 9 bases lining up with TRBD2. J gave up 5 bases and V 4 bases, and 12 bases lay outside the gene matches. The length of the CDR3 is 17 residues. Germline V CDR1 and CDR2: SGHTA, FQGNSA. This CDR3 is CASSWAGSGGFHNEQFF. The CDR3, as DNA: TGTGCCAGCAGCTGGGCCGGAAGCGGGGGGTTTCACAATGAGCAGTTCTTC.

The chain recombines TRBV7-8 with TRBJ1-5; 9 nucleotides agree with TRBD1. J was trimmed by 3 bases and V by 1 base; bases with no gene match: 4. The CDR3 runs 16 residues. CDR1 and CDR2 (germline): SGHVS, FQNEAQ. The CDR3 DNA follows: TGTGCCAGCAGCTTAGAAGGACAGGGGTCCAATCAGCCCCAGCATTTT. Protein: CASSLEGQGSNQPQHF.

The genes are TRBV10-3 and TRBJ2-5, with TRBD1 matching 8 bases. Germline trimming cut 4 bases from V and 11 bases from J; bases unmatched to any gene: 6. This CDR3 region has 12 residues. Germline V CDR1 and CDR2: ENHRY, SYGVKD. CDR3 amino acids: CAISGTGTGQYF. DNA of the CDR3: TGTGCCATCAGTGGGACCGGGACAGGACAGTACTTC.

V usage is TRBV20-1 and J usage is TRBJ2-5; D might be TRBD2 (5 bases). The CDR3 consists of 14 residues. Trimming pared 0 bases from V and 4 bases from J, leaving 12 bases between. Looked up from germline, CDR1 is DFQATT and CDR2 is SNEGSKA (reference sequence). Here the CDR3 reads CSARDIGVPETQYF. The CDR3, as DNA: TGCAGTGCTAGAGATATCGGGGTACCAGAGACCCAGTACTTC.

The gene calls are TRBV27 and TRBJ2-1; D is undetermined. V shed 4 bases and J shed 9 bases, with 19 bases lying between them. Per the germline V gene, CDR1 is MNHEY and CDR2 is SMNVEV (reference sequence). CDR3 length: 15 amino acids. CDR3 residues: CASSSTGGVFSEQFF. Written as DNA, the CDR3 is TGTGCCAGCAGTTCCACGGGTGGGGTTTTTAGTGAGCAGTTCTTC.

The chain is built from TRBV27 and TRBJ2-5; maybe TRBD2 (6 bases). CDR1 and CDR2 (germline): MNHEY, SMNVEV (reference sequence). Trimming removed 4 bases at V and 2 bases at J, with 20 bases between. The CDR3 covers 17 residues. CDR3 nucleotide sequence: TGTGCCAGCAGTTCCTCCCTTCTGGCGGGGACTCAAGAGACCCAGTACTTC. Translated, it gives CASSSSLLAGTQETQYF.

The J gene is TRBJ2-1, the V gene TRBV6-5; D is possibly TRBD1 (5 bases). V was trimmed by 3 bases and J by 8 bases, leaving 17 bases between them. Germline V gene lookup returns CDR1 MNHEY and CDR2 SVGAGI. The CDR3 is 15 residues long. The CDR3 here is CASSYEGRAVDEQFF. The DNA for the CDR3 is TGTGCCAGCAGTTATGAAGGCAGGGCGGTCGATGAGCAGTTCTTC.

A single count supports this clonotype. This rearrangement joins TRBV20-1 to TRBJ2-1, with TRBD2 identical over 8 bases. CDR3 size: 17 residues. Germline-derived CDR1 and CDR2 are DFQATT and SNEGSKA (reference sequence). V shed 6 bases, J shed 4 bases, and the junction held 17 bases outside the gene matches. The DNA for the CDR3 is TGCAGTGCCATCCCCCACCCGGTAGCGGGGATGTACAATGAGCAGTTCTTC. Encoded protein: CSAIPHPVAGMYNEQFF.

This clonotype was counted only a few times. This chain uses TRBV5-5 with TRBJ1-5, with no clear D. Germline V gives CDR1 SGHKS, CDR2 YYEKEE (reference sequence). The CDR3 has 15 residues. Trimming pared 0 bases from V and 2 bases from J, leaving 9 bases between. The CDR3 protein is CASSLEWVRNQPQHF. CDR3 bases: TGTGCCAGCAGCTTGGAATGGGTCCGCAATCAGCCCCAGCATTTT.

The CDR3 DNA sequence: TGTGCCAGCACTGGAGCGGGGGGGCTATACAATGAGCAGTTCTTC. It encodes CASTGAGGLYNEQFF. The chain uses TRBV2 and TRBJ2-1; the match to TRBD2 covers 10 bases. The trim removed 7 bases at V and 4 bases at J, leaving 7 bases unmatched. Germline values: CDR1 SNHLY, CDR2 FYNNEI. This CDR3 is built from 15 residues.

V is TRBV20-1 and J is TRBJ2-1, with D possibly TRBD2 on 5 matching bases. The germline V and J ends were trimmed by 2 bases and 5 bases, with 13 bases remaining between them. From germline, CDR1 is DFQATT and CDR2 SNEGSKA (reference sequence). The CDR3 runs 14 residues. The CDR3 spells CSARPLRVNNEQFF. CDR3 DNA: TGCAGTGCTAGACCCCTGAGGGTAAACAATGAGCAGTTCTTC.

This chain joins TRBV24-1 and TRBJ2-1; D is possibly TRBD2 (6 bases). Trimming pared 0 bases from V and 0 bases from J, leaving 8 bases between. From germline, CDR1 is KGHDR and CDR2 SFDVKD. CDR3 length: 16 residues. CDR3 in amino acids: CATSDLLGGSYNEQFF. In nucleotides, the CDR3 is TGTGCCACCAGTGATTTGCTGGGGGGCTCCTACAATGAGCAGTTCTTC.

J is TRBJ1-2 and V is TRBV5-8, with TRBD1 matching over 8 bases. Germline V gene sequence: CDR1 SGHTS, CDR2 YDEGEE. The CDR3 has 15 amino acids. V was clipped by 2 bases and J by 5 bases; unmatched bases: 8. CDR3 sequence (DNA): TGTGCCAGCAGCTTCCCGGACAGGGAGGGTTATGGCTACACCTTC. This gives the protein CASSFPDREGYGYTF.

V usage is TRBV9 and J usage is TRBJ2-7; D uncertain. V lost 3 bases to trimming and J lost 2 bases, with 12 bases between them. The V gene's germline CDR1 is SGDLS and CDR2 YYNGEE. The CDR3 contains 14 residues. CDR3 amino acids: CASSEGSWPYEQYF. In nucleotides, the CDR3 is TGTGCCAGCAGCGAAGGGTCTTGGCCCTACGAGCAGTACTTC.